What follows are 22 T cell receptor beta chains derived from one specimen sequenced in a study of blood T cell repertoires in COVID-19. TCRdb's table, derived via immunoSEQ multiplex PCR, lists solely in-frame clones and lacks some. The top ten clones hold 2.5% to 4% of a sample with about 160,000 clones, around 85% of them seen once. Sequencing was performed on peripheral blood. The source is a human donor with acute or convalescent COVID-19. The donor label of this sample is uncertain.

This chain uses TRBV19 with TRBJ1-5; TRBD1 matches 9 bases. The CDR3 extends over 15 amino acids. The germline V gene encodes CDR1 LNHDA and CDR2 SQIVND (reference sequence). The trim removed 7 bases at V and 4 bases at J, leaving 8 bases unmatched. The CDR3 here is CASNPGQGRNQPQHF. The CDR3 DNA reads TGTGCCAGTAACCCGGGACAGGGCAGAAATCAGCCCCAGCATTTT.

The V and J genes are TRBV30 and TRBJ1-4, with TRBD1 as a possible D gene (5 bases). V shed 3 bases and J shed 7 bases, with 15 bases lying between them. The CDR3 extends over 14 amino acids. Germline V gene lookup returns CDR1 GTSNPN and CDR2 SVGIG (reference sequence). The CDR3 region is CAWSAGRVGEKLFF. The CDR3 bases are TGTGCCTGGAGCGCAGGGAGGGTGGGTGAAAAACTGTTTTTT. Together with reference TRBV30 and TRBJ1-4, the CDR3 gives the full variable domain: SQTIHQWPATLVQPVGSPLSLECTVEGTSNPNLYWYRQAAGRGLQLLFYSVGIGQISSEVPQNLSASRPQDRQFILSSKKLLLSDSGFYLCAWSAGRVGEKLFFGSGTQLSVL.

This CDR3 is CASSPGRRFSGNTIYF. The DNA for the CDR3 is TGTGCCAGCAGCCCCGGGCGGAGGTTCTCTGGAAACACCATATATTTT. The chain recombines TRBV9 with TRBJ1-3; D gene uncertain. CDR3 length: 16 residues. CDR1 and CDR2 (germline): SGDLS, YYNGEE. The V end lost 4 bases, the J end lost 0 bases, and 14 bases lay between the germline ends.

The chain recombines TRBV11-2 with TRBJ2-3, with 8 bases lining up with TRBD2. CDR3 length: 15 residues. CDR1 is SGHAT and CDR2 is FQNNGV in the germline V gene. Germline trimming cut 5 bases from V and 4 bases from J; bases unmatched to any gene: 8. The CDR3 DNA follows: TGTGCCAGCAGCCGAGGGGGACTAGGACCAGATACGCAGTATTTT. Protein product: CASSRGGLGPDTQYF.

The rearrangement links TRBV3-1 (or the pseudogene TRBV3-2) to TRBJ2-3; no definite D call. With 1 base removed from V and 2 bases from J, the gap between germline ends came to 4 bases. This CDR3 is 13 amino acids long. Germline V gives CDR1 LGHDT, CDR2 YNNKEL (reference sequence). For the CDR3, the DNA is TGTGCCAGCAGCCAAGTTTACACAGATACGCAGTATTTT. Its protein product is CASSQVYTDTQYF.

V usage is TRBV20-1 and J usage is TRBJ1-1; D uncertain. Germline V gene data show CDR1 as DFQATT and CDR2 as SNEGSKA (reference sequence). CDR3 size: 11 residues. The V end was cut by 2 bases, the J end by 4 bases, with 5 bases between. The CDR3, as DNA: TGCAGTGCTAGACGGAGCACTGAAGCTTTCTTT. Protein product: CSARRSTEAFF.

The rearrangement links TRBV7-8 to TRBJ1-6; D not resolved. In germline, CDR1 is SGHVS, CDR2 FQNEAQ. This CDR3 has 19 amino acids. Trimming pared 0 bases from V and 5 bases from J, leaving 20 bases between. The CDR3 DNA reads TGTGCCAGCAGCTTAGCGCTAGTATCGGATCCCGCAAATAATTCACCCCTCCACTTT. This codes for CASSLALVSDPANNSPLHF.

J is TRBJ2-1 and V is TRBV7-2; 9 positions match TRBD2. J was trimmed by 4 bases and V by 1 base; bases with no gene match: 2. Germline V gene sequence: CDR1 SGHTA, CDR2 FQGNSA. CDR3 length: 15 amino acids. CDR3 DNA: TGTGCCAGCAGCTTAGATAGCGGGGGATACAATGAGCAGTTCTTC. Protein product: CASSLDSGGYNEQFF. The complete variable domain, with remaining parts taken from reference TRBV7-2 and TRBJ2-1, reads GAGVSQSPSNKVTEKGKDVELRCDPISGHTALYWYRQSLGQGLEFLIYFQGNSAPDKSGLPSDRFSAERTGGSVSTLTIQRTQQEDSAVYLCASSLDSGGYNEQFFGPGTRLTVL.

J is TRBJ2-2 and V is TRBV18; 9 bases agree with TRBD1. Germline assignment: CDR1 KGHSH and CDR2 LQKENI. Trimming at V came to 8 bases and at J to 4 bases, leaving 8 bases not matched to a gene. This CDR3 contains 15 residues. CDR3 loop: CASAAGTGTTGELFF. For the CDR3, the DNA is TGTGCCAGCGCAGCCGGGACAGGGACCACCGGGGAGCTGTTTTTT.

The J gene is TRBJ2-2, the V gene TRBV6-1; D is unresolved. Trimming removed 3 bases from V and 1 base from J, with 3 bases in between. The CDR3 is 13 amino acids. CDR1 is MNHNS, CDR2 SASEGT, per germline. CDR3 protein: CASSDRNTGELFF. For the CDR3, the DNA is TGTGCCAGCAGTGATAGGAACACCGGGGAGCTGTTTTTT.

The chain employs TRBV6-5 and TRBJ1-1; a weak D match, TRBD1 (6 bases). This CDR3 is built from 15 residues. In germline, CDR1 is MNHEY, CDR2 SVGAGI. V shed 6 bases and J shed 6 bases, with 20 bases lying between them. CDR3 sequence reads: CASRSGGGAESEAFF. In DNA form, the CDR3 reads TGTGCCAGCAGATCCGGCGGGGGGGCGGAATCTGAAGCTTTCTTT.

This chain uses TRBV4-2 with TRBJ2-3; D unresolved. CDR3 length: 15 amino acids. Germline-derived CDR1 and CDR2 are LGHNA and YNFKEQ. V was pared by 0 bases and J by 4 bases, with 11 bases between. CDR3 loop: CASSQEPQRADTQYF. In DNA, the CDR3 is TGTGCCAGCAGCCAAGAACCCCAGCGAGCAGATACGCAGTATTTT.

This clone appeared a single time. J is TRBJ1-3 and V is TRBV2, with D possibly matching TRBD1 (6 bases). CDR1 is SNHLY and CDR2 is FYNNEI in the germline V gene. The CDR3 has 12 residues. Trimming removed 5 bases from V and 14 bases from J, with 16 bases in between. DNA of the CDR3: TGTGCCAGCAGTAGTGTTAACAGGGTCGTATATTTT. It is translated as CASSSVNRVVYF.

The rearrangement joins TRBV11-3 to TRBJ2-3, with a weak D call TRBD2 (5 bases). From germline, CDR1 is SGHNT and CDR2 YENEEA. Deletions cut 4 bases from V and 2 bases from J, with 13 bases between. This CDR3 is 15 amino acids long. Here the CDR3 DNA reads TGTGCCAGCAGCTCGGGTGGCGGGTACACAGATACGCAGTATTTT. Amino acid sequence: CASSSGGGYTDTQYF.

This chain links TRBV10-1 with TRBJ1-3; 11 bases are a match to TRBD1. V trimming: 7 bases; J trimming: 0 bases; junction bases outside the gene matches: 17. Germline lookup yields CDR1 WNHNN and CDR2 SYGVQD (reference sequence). The CDR3 is 20 residues long. DNA for the CDR3: TGCGCCAGCACCCAGGGACAGGGGGAGGTTCTAATCCCCTCTGGAAACACCATATATTTT. Translated, it gives CASTQGQGEVLIPSGNTIYF.

V and J are TRBV30 and TRBJ1-6; 11 bases line up with TRBD1. Germline V lookup: CDR1 GTSNPN, CDR2 SVGIG (reference sequence). This CDR3 has 15 residues. V dropped 5 bases and J dropped 8; count of bases not matched to a gene: 8. CDR3 sequence: CAWGYTGQGDSPLHF. The CDR3 bases are TGTGCCTGGGGTTATACGGGACAGGGGGATTCACCCCTCCACTTT. Looking up the rest from reference TRBV30 and TRBJ1-6 gives the full variable domain: SQTIHQWPATLVQPVGSPLSLECTVEGTSNPNLYWYRQAAGRGLQLLFYSVGIGQISSEVPQNLSASRPQDRQFILSSKKLLLSDSGFYLCAWGYTGQGDSPLHFGNGTRLTVT.

The V call is TRBV2, the J call TRBJ2-2; D call uncertain. Between the trimmed V and J ends, which lost 4 bases and 6 bases, there was a span of 12 bases. CDR1 is SNHLY and CDR2 is FYNNEI in the germline V gene. The CDR3 is 14 residues long. Written as DNA, the CDR3 is TGTGCCAGCAGTGTTGAAAGTAGCCCCGGGGAGCTGTTTTTT. Protein: CASSVESSPGELFF.

The chain couples TRBV28 to TRBJ1-2; no definite D call. The V end lost 4 bases, the J end lost 6 bases, and 21 bases lay between the germline ends. Germline values: CDR1 MDHEN, CDR2 SYDVKM. The CDR3 covers 16 residues. The chain's CDR3 is CASSSPRPGSRHGYTF. The CDR3 coding sequence is TGTGCCAGCAGTTCCCCCCGACCGGGATCTAGACATGGCTACACCTTC.

The chain combines TRBV5-1 with TRBJ1-3, with 9 bases fitting TRBD1. The CDR3 has 15 residues. Germline trimming cut 4 bases from V and 4 bases from J; bases unmatched to any gene: 6. CDR1 and CDR2 from the germline V gene are SGHRS and YFSETQ. CDR3 coding DNA: TGCGCCAGCAGCCCCGGACAGGGGCCCGGAAACACCATATATTTT. Protein sequence: CASSPGQGPGNTIYF.

The J gene is TRBJ1-1, the V gene TRBV13; tentative D call: TRBD1 (5 bases). The CDR3 loop spans 17 amino acids. Trimming left V 2 bases short and J 8 bases short, with 24 bases between. CDR1 and CDR2 (germline): PRHDT, FYEKMQ (reference sequence). In DNA form, the CDR3 reads TGTGCCAGCAGCTTAAGGCCCTACGTTCCGGGGGTCTCGGAAGCTTTCTTT. It yields the protein CASSLRPYVPGVSEAFF.

The gene calls are TRBV11-2 and TRBJ2-3, with TRBD2 matching over 13 bases. This CDR3 spans 18 amino acids. Germline-derived CDR1 and CDR2 are SGHAT and FQNNGV. With V trimmed by 0 bases and J by 3 bases, 6 bases remained unmatched. Here the CDR3 DNA reads TGTGCCAGCAGCTTAGATCGGACTAGCGGGAGCTCTACAGATACGCAGTATTTT. It is translated as CASSLDRTSGSSTDTQYF.

The gene calls are TRBV30 and TRBJ2-1, with D perhaps matching TRBD2 (6 bases). From germline, CDR1 is GTSNPN and CDR2 SVGIG (reference sequence). The CDR3 has 14 residues. Written as DNA, the CDR3 is TGTTCCCTTGCCCTAGCGTCAGTACCCAATGAGCAGTTCTTC. The encoded protein is CSLALASVPNEQFF. Complete variable domain (other parts from reference TRBV30 and TRBJ2-1): SQTIHQWPATLVQPVGSPLSLECTVEGTSNPNLYWYRQAAGRGLQLLFYSVGIGQISSEVPQNLSASRPQDRQFILSSKKLLLSDSGFYLCSLALASVPNEQFFGPGTRLTVL.